This is a list of T cell receptor beta chains from one sample in a study of T cells after yellow fever vaccination. TCRdb itself ran the 5' RACE reads through MiXCR, one entry per CDR3 protein. The table lists 90,000 to 130,000 distinct CDR3 sequences, roughly 8.9% of them singletons. Sequenced material: CD8+ T cells sorted from PBMCs, taken 45 days after the yellow fever booster vaccination. The receptors derive from a man aged 25 to 40 who received the YFV17D yellow fever vaccine. The CDR3 runs from the conserved cysteine through the conserved F or W. The order of the fields is clone size, D gene, CDR3 length, V gene, J gene, CDR3 protein, CDR3 DNA. A D gene is named only where the DNA matches it firmly. Rows may omit the clone size; those that give it use once, few, many or a size class.

>few|TRBD2|15|TRBV11-3|TRBJ2-7
CASSLAQGGKDEQYF
TGTGCCAGCAGCTTAGCCCAGGGAGGGAAGGACGAGCAGTACTTC
>many|.|17|TRBV7-9|TRBJ1-3
CASSHPTYSRSGNTIYF
TGTGCCAGCAGCCATCCGACGTACTCACGCTCTGGAAACACCATATATTTT
>.|TRBD1|15|TRBV19|TRBJ2-7
CASSNPGQGIYEQYF
TGTGCCAGTAGTAACCCGGGACAGGGGATCTACGAGCAGTACTTC
>many|.|14|TRBV10-3|TRBJ2-3
CAISEHLSTDTQYF
TGTGCCATCAGCGAACACCTCTCCACAGATACGCAGTATTTT
>many|TRBD1|14|TRBV9|TRBJ1-6
CASSAQGGNSPLHF
TGTGCCAGCAGCGCGCAGGGGGGAAATTCACCCCTCCACTTT
>.|TRBD2|15|TRBV3-1|TRBJ2-1
CASSQLSSGYNEQFF
TGTGCCAGCAGCCAATTGTCTAGCGGATACAATGAGCAGTTCTTC
>many|.|15|TRBV20-1|TRBJ2-7
CSASPSLGPTYEQYF
TGCAGTGCTAGCCCCAGTCTGGGACCTACCTACGAGCAGTACTTC
>many|.|12|TRBV7-9|TRBJ2-1
CASSLLDNEQFF
TGTGCCAGCAGCTTACTTGACAATGAGCAGTTCTTC
>.|.|14|TRBV28|TRBJ1-1
CASSFPGAGGEAFF
TGTGCCAGCAGTTTTCCGGGGGCGGGGGGTGAAGCTTTCTTT
>many|TRBD2|16|TRBV10-2|TRBJ2-3
CASSRGASGDTDTQYF
TGCGCCAGCAGTAGAGGGGCTAGCGGAGACACAGATACGCAGTATTTT
>many|TRBD1|14|TRBV5-1|TRBJ2-1
CASSFRSGGYEQFF
TGCGCCAGCAGCTTTCGATCAGGGGGTTATGAGCAGTTCTTC
>many|.|14|TRBV12-3/TRBV12-4|TRBJ2-2
CASSFTGNTGELFF
TGTGCCAGCAGTTTTACGGGAAACACCGGGGAGCTGTTTTTT
>.|.|14|TRBV4-3|TRBJ2-7
CASSQERGSYEQYF
TGCGCCAGCAGCCAAGAGAGGGGATCCTACGAGCAGTACTTC
>few|TRBD2|17|TRBV6-2/TRBV6-3|TRBJ2-1
CASSYSRRGNYYNEQFF
TGTGCCAGCAGTTACTCTCGGCGGGGGAACTACTACAATGAGCAGTTCTTC
>.|TRBD2|13|TRBV5-5|TRBJ2-1
CASSFLAGGEQFF
TGTGCCAGCAGCTTTCTAGCGGGAGGTGAGCAGTTCTTC
>.|TRBD2|14|TRBV20-1|TRBJ2-7
CSALRTSAHYEQYF
TGCAGTGCTCTGAGGACTAGCGCCCACTACGAGCAGTACTTC